This TCR beta chain was sequenced for a study of T-cell reconstitution after alpha-beta-depleted transplantation in children. Study results and limitations: When one year had passed after transplant, most T-cell counts and diversity came from newly produced T cells.

This clonotype came up a few times. The antigen is not known. Unique molecular identifiers featured in how the TCRbeta library was prepared. TCRdb used MiXCR to reprocess the PCR reads, holding one entry per CDR3 protein. The sample has almost 600,000 distinct CDR3 sequences; 27% are singletons. The CDR3 has 11 residues. V was pared by 3 bases and J by 6 bases, with 6 bases between. V gene TRBV12-3 or TRBV12-4 combines with J gene TRBJ2-7; D call uncertain. The TCR originated in a boy under two years old with Wiskott-Aldrich syndrome, due to receive a stem cell transplant. The sample was PBMCs, taken before TCRalphabeta/CD19-depleted stem cell transplant. The CDR3 sequence: CASSFLAEQYF. In DNA, the CDR3 is TGTGCCAGCAGTTTTTTAGCCGAGCAGTACTTC.